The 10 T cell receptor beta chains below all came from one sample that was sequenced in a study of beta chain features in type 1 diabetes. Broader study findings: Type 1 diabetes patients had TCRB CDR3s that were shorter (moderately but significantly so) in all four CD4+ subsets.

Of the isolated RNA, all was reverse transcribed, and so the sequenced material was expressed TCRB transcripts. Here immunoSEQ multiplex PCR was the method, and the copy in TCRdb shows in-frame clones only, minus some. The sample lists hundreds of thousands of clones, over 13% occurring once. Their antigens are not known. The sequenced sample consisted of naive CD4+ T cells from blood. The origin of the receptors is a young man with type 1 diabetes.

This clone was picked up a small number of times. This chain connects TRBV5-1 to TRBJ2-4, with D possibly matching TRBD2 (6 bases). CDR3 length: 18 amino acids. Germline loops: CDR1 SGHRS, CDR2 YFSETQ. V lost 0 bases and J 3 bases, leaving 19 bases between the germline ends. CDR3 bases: TGCGCCAGCAGCTTGGAATTGCGGTCGCGGGACGGCAAAAACATTCAGTACTTC. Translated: CASSLELRSRDGKNIQYF.

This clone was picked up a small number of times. CDR3 coding DNA: TGTGCCAGCATGGATCAGGGGGTTGGGGCCAACGTCCTGACTTTC. It specifies CASMDQGVGANVLTF. The J gene is TRBJ2-6, the V gene TRBV2, with 7 bases identical to TRBD1. V trimming: 7 bases; J trimming: 3 bases; junction bases outside the gene matches: 6. This CDR3 is 15 amino acids long. The germline gives CDR1 SNHLY, CDR2 FYNNEI.

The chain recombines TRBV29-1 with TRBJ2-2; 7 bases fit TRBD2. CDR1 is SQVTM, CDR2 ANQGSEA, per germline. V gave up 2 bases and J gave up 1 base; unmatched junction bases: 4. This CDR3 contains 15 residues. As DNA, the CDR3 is TGCAGCGTTGAAAGGCTAGCGGAGAACACCGGGGAGCTGTTTTTT. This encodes CSVERLAENTGELFF.

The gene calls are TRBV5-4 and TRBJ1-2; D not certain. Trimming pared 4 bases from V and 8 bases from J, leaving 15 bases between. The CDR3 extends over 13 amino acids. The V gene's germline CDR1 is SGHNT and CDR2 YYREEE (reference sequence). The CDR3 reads CASSTVASGGYTF. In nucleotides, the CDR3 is TGTGCCAGCAGCACTGTCGCTTCGGGGGGCTACACCTTC.

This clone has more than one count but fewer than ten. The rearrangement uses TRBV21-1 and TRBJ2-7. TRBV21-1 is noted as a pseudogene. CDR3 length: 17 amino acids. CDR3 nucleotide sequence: TGTGCCAGCAGCCTTCGAAGGGGGACTTCAGGGTTGTACGAGCAGTACTTC. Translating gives CASSLRRGTSGLYEQYF.

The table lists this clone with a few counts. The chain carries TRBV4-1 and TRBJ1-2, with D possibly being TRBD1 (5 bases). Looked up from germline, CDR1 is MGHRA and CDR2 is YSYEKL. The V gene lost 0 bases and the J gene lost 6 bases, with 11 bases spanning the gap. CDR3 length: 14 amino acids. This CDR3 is CASSQEGRVHGYTF. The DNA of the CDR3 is TGCGCCAGCAGCCAAGAAGGCAGGGTCCATGGCTACACCTTC.

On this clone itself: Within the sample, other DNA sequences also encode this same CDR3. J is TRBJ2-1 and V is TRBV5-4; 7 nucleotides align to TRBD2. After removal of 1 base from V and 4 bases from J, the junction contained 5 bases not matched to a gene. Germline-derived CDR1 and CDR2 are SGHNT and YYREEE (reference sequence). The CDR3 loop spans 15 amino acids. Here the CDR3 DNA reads TGTGCCAGCAGCTTGACGCTAGCGGAGTACAATGAGCAGTTCTTC. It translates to CASSLTLAEYNEQFF.

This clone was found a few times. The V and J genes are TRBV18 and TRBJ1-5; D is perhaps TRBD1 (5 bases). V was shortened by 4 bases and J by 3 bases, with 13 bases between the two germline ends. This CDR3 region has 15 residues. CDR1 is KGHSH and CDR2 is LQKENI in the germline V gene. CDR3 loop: CASSQGGGLNQPQHF. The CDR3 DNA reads TGTGCCAGCTCACAAGGCGGGGGACTCAATCAGCCCCAGCATTTT.

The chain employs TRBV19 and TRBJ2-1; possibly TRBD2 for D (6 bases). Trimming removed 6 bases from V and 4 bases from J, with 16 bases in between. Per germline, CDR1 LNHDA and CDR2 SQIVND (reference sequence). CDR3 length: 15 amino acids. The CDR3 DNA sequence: TGTGCCAGTAGCCCGACCTTAGGAGGGTACAATGAGCAGTTCTTC. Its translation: CASSPTLGGYNEQFF.

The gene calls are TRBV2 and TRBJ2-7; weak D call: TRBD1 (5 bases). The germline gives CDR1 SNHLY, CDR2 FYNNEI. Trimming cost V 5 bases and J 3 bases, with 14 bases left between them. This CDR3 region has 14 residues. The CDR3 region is CASSPLDSIYEQYF. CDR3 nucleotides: TGTGCCAGCAGTCCCCTCGACAGTATCTACGAGCAGTACTTC.